Presented here are 5 T cell receptor beta chains from one specimen sequenced in a study of T-cell reconstitution after alpha-beta-depleted transplantation in children (dated by TCRdb to the mid-2010s). The receptor library was made with PCR. Sequencing instrument: Illumina HiSeq 2500. TCR library preparation used molecular barcoding, with unique molecular identifiers applied to normalize quantification of the TCRbeta repertoire. TCRdb trimmed public reads at Q25 via fastp, called clones via MiXCR and kept in-frame beta chains. Rows matching on CDR3 protein sequence are summarized as one entry with the most common DNA and genes. Present in this sample are 250,000 to 300,000 distinct CDR3 sequences, approximately 9.8% of which were seen just once. About a tenth of the sample is held by the ten biggest clonotypes. The specimen comprised PBMCs from the stem cell graft donor, sampled from the stem cell graft. These receptors were taken from a human donor who donated a stem cell graft to a child with SCID.

The sample holds many counts of this clonotype. An end of the junction differs from the germline gene, which may be a read error. V is TRBV29-1 and J is TRBJ1-6; D gene ambiguous. CDR1 and CDR2 (germline): SQVTM, ANQGSEA. The CDR3 length is 13 residues. The CDR3 spells CSAQISSNSPLHF. In DNA, the CDR3 is TGCAGCGCACAAATCTCCTCTAATTCACCCCTCCACTTT.

This clonotype has a count of ten or more. The chain employs TRBV5-1 and TRBJ1-1; D might be TRBD1 (5 bases). The germline gives CDR1 SGHRS, CDR2 YFSETQ. This CDR3 has 15 residues. The V gene lost 4 bases and the J gene lost 0 bases, with 13 bases spanning the gap. CDR3 coding DNA: TGCGCCAGCAGCCCAGACCCGGGGGTGAACACTGAAGCTTTCTTT. It encodes CASSPDPGVNTEAFF.

This clonotype was recorded a few times. The V call is TRBV10-3, the J call TRBJ2-3; D is perhaps TRBD1 or TRBD2 (5 bases each). The germline V and J ends were trimmed by 10 bases and 3 bases, with 14 bases remaining between them. CDR1 and CDR2 (germline): ENHRY, SYGVKD. CDR3 size: 13 residues. CDR3 in amino acids: CATNGANTDTQYF. Written as DNA, the CDR3 is TGTGCCACGAACGGGGCAAATACAGATACGCAGTATTTT.

This clonotype has only a few counts. V gene TRBV4-2 combines with J gene TRBJ2-3; 14 bases line up with TRBD2. Germline CDR1 is LGHNA and CDR2 is YNFKEQ. This CDR3 region has 17 residues. Trimming at V came to 3 bases and at J to 5 bases, leaving 7 bases not matched to a gene. The CDR3 sequence is CASSQIGTSGGVDTQYF. CDR3 sequence (DNA): TGTGCCAGCAGCCAGATAGGGACTAGCGGGGGTGTAGATACGCAGTATTTT.

The J gene is TRBJ2-7, the V gene TRBV5-1; TRBD2 matches at 13 bases. V lost 4 bases, J lost 3 bases, and 10 bases stayed unmatched. Germline V lookup: CDR1 SGHRS, CDR2 YFSETQ. The length of the CDR3 is 17 residues. CDR3: CASSPGLAGAQYYEQYF. DNA for the CDR3: TGCGCCAGCAGCCCCGGACTAGCGGGGGCCCAGTACTACGAGCAGTACTTC. Using reference TRBV5-1 and TRBJ2-7 for the parts outside the CDR3, the full variable domain is KAGVTQTPRYLIKTRGQQVTLSCSPISGHRSVSWYQQTPGQGLQFLFEYFSETQRNKGNFPGRFSGRQFSNSRSEMNVSTLELGDSALYLCASSPGLAGAQYYEQYFGPGTRLTVT.